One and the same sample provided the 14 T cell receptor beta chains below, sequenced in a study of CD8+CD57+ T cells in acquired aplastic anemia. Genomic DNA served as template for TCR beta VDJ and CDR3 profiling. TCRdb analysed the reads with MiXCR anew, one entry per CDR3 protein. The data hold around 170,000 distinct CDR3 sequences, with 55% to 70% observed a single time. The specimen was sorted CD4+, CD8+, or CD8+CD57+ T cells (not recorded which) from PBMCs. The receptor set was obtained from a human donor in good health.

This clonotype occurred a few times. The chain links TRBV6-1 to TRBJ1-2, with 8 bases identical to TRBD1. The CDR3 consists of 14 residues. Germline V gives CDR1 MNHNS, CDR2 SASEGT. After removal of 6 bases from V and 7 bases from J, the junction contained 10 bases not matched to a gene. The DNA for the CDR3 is TGTGCCAGCAGGACCCCGGGACAGGTTTTTGGCTACACCTTC. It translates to CASRTPGQVFGYTF.

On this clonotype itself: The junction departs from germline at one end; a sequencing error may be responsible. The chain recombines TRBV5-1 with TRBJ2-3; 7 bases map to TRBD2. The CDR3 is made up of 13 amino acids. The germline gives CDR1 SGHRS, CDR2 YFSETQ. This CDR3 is CASSAGSTDTQYF. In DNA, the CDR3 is TGTGCCAGCTCAGCGGGGTCGACAGATACGCAGTATTTT.

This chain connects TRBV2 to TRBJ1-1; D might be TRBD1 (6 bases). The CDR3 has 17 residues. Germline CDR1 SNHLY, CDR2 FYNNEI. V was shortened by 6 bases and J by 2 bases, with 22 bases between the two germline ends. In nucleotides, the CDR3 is TGTGCCAGCAGGCCCTCGGCAGGGGCAGGGGAAAACACTGAAGCTTTCTTT. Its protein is CASRPSAGAGENTEAFF.

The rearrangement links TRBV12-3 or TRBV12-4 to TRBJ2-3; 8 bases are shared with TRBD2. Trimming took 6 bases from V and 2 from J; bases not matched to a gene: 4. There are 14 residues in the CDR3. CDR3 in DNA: TGTGCCAGCAGCAAAGCGGGGGTCACAGATACGCAGTATTTT. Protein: CASSKAGVTDTQYF.

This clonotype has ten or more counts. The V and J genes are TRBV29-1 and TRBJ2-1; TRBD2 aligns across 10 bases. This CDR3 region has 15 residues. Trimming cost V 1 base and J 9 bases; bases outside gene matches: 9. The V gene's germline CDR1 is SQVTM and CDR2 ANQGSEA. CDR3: CSVEATSGNGGEQFF. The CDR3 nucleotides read TGCAGCGTTGAAGCTACTAGCGGGAATGGAGGTGAGCAGTTCTTC.

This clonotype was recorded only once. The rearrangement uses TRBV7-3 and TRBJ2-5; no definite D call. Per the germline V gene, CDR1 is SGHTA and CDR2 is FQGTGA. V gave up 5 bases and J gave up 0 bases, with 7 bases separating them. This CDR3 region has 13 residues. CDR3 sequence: CASSREYQETQYF. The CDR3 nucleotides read TGTGCCAGCAGCCGAGAGTACCAAGAGACCCAGTACTTC.

The CDR3 reads CASGRGSAFF. CDR3 in DNA: TGTGCCAGCGGCAGGGGGTCAGCTTTCTTT. The rearrangement uses TRBV12-3 or TRBV12-4 and TRBJ1-1; 7 nucleotides agree with TRBD1. V was clipped by 8 bases and J by 10 bases; unmatched bases: 4. The CDR3 is made up of 10 amino acids.

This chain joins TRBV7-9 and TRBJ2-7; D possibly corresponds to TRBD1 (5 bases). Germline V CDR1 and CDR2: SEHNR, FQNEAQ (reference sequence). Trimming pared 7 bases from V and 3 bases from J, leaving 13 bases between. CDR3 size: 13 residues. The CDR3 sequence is CASTPGLGYEQYF. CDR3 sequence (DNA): TGTGCCAGCACCCCAGGGTTAGGCTACGAGCAGTACTTC.

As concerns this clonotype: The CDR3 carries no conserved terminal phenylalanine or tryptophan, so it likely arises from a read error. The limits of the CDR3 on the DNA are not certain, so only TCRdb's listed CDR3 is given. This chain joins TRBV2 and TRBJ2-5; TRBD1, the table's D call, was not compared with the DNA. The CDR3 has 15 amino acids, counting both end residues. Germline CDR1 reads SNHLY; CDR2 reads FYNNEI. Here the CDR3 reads CASSDVGGYGYTFGS.

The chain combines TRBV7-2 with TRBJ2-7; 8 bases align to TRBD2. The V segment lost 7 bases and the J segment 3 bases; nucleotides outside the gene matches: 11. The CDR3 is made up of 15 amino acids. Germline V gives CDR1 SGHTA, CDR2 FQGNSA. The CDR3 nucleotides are TGTGCCAGCACCCAGGGGACGGGAGGGGTCTACGAGCAGTACTTC. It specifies CASTQGTGGVYEQYF. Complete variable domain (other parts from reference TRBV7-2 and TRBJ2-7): GAGVSQSPSNKVTEKGKDVELRCDPISGHTALYWYRQSLGQGLEFLIYFQGNSAPDKSGLPSDRFSAERTGGSVSTLTIQRTQQEDSAVYLCASTQGTGGVYEQYFGPGTRLTVT.

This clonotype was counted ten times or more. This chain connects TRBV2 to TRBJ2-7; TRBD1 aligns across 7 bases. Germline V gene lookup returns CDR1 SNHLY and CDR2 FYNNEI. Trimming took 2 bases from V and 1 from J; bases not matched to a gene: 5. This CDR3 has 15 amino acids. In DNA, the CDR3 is TGTGCCAGCAGTGAACCGGGACAGAGTTCCTACGAGCAGTACTTC. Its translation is CASSEPGQSSYEQYF.

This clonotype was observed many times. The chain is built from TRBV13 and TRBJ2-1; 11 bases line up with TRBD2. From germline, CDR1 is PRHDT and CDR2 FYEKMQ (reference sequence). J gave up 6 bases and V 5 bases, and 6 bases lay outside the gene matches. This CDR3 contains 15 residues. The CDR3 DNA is TGTGCCAGCAGCAAAGATAGCGGGAGGGGCAATGAGCAGTTCTTC. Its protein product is CASSKDSGRGNEQFF.

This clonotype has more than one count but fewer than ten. The CDR3 nucleotides are TGTGCCAGCAGCTCCACAGGATACGCTGAAGCTTTCTTT. It codes for CASSSTGYAEAFF. This chain uses TRBV7-6 with TRBJ1-1, with a weak D call TRBD1 (5 bases). Per germline, CDR1 SGHVS and CDR2 FNYEAQ. The CDR3 loop spans 13 amino acids. With 4 bases removed from V and 6 bases from J, the gap between germline ends came to 12 bases. Full variable domain (remainder filled in from reference TRBV7-6 and TRBJ1-1): GAGVSQSPRYKVTKRGQDVALRCDPISGHVSLYWYRQALGQGPEFLTYFNYEAQQDKSGLPNDRFSAERPEGSISTLTIQRTEQRDSAMYRCASSSTGYAEAFFGQGTRLTVV.

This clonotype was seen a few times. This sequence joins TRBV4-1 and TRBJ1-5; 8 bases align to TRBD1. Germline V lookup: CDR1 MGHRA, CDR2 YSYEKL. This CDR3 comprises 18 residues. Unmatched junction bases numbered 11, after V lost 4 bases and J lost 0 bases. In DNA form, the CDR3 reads TGCGCCAGCAGCCCCGGGACAGGCCGATACAATAGCAATCAGCCCCAGCATTTT. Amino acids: CASSPGTGRYNSNQPQHF.